The rows below give T cell receptor beta chains drawn from one sample of a study of metastatic and nonmetastatic thyroid tumors. TCRdb re-called the PCR reads with MiXCR. The data show some 21,000 clones, roughly an eighth seen once. The sample comprised blood. Receptors were obtained from a male donor with papillary thyroid cancer or a benign thyroid nodule (not recorded which). Some clones in this sample may be carry-over from other donors' samples. Both conserved end residues are part of each CDR3. Fields, in order: J gene, V gene, CDR3 protein.

>TRBJ2-7|TRBV14
CASSQDFTGLEQYF
>TRBJ1-1|TRBV18
CASSPLGTGAAFREAFF
>TRBJ2-3|TRBV19
CASSNPGLADTQYF
>TRBJ2-3|TRBV12-3/TRBV12-4
CASSTLRGKSTDTQYF
>TRBJ1-2|TRBV19
CASSILKGGYTF
>TRBJ1-2|TRBV12-3/TRBV12-4
CASSPPRGSYGYTF
>TRBJ2-1|TRBV7-2
CASSFMGGSNEQFF
>TRBJ2-7|TRBV6-1
CASSPRDEGSYEQYF
>TRBJ1-6|TRBV4-1
CASSQEAGYSPLHF
>TRBJ1-2|TRBV9
CASSVSTGGGYTF
>TRBJ2-1|TRBV30
CAWSQGLSYNEQFF
>TRBJ2-2|TRBV19
CASSMAGVGTGELFF
>TRBJ2-7|TRBV20-1
CSARDMRNSYEQYF
>TRBJ2-7|TRBV6-1
CASSPVASGSSYEQYF
>TRBJ2-6|TRBV6-2/TRBV6-3
CASSWDSSGANVLTF
>TRBJ2-1|TRBV20-1
CSARLPGGRGRNEQFF
>TRBJ2-2|TRBV19
CASRNKGLGNTGELFF
>TRBJ1-2|TRBV12-3/TRBV12-4
CASSTGTGHGYTF
>TRBJ2-1|TRBV7-7
CASSQGLAGAGPYNEQFF
>TRBJ2-7|TRBV28
CASSLPHDYEQYF
>TRBJ2-7|TRBV20-1
CSARNRPTGEQYF
>TRBJ2-7|TRBV6-1
CASIPGTGGSYEQYF
>TRBJ2-3|TRBV6-1
CASSGSGTSGHTQYF
>TRBJ2-3|TRBV28
CASRIAGGGTDTQYF
>TRBJ2-1|TRBV10-2
CASSRGLAGADEQFF
>TRBJ2-7|TRBV20-1
CSARGGGGLREQYF
>TRBJ1-5|TRBV28
CASSLSGQGGDQPQHF
>TRBJ2-2|TRBV6-2/TRBV6-3
CASSTVGELFF
>TRBJ1-1|TRBV2
CASSLTVNTEAFF
>TRBJ2-3|TRBV6-1
CASSRDRRSTDTQYF
>TRBJ2-3|TRBV11-2
CASSPTTGGAADTQYF
>TRBJ2-3|TRBV24-1
CATGVRKGGTDTQYF
>TRBJ2-3|TRBV27
CASRSVPAISTDTQYF
>TRBJ1-2|TRBV10-3
CAISESFTYGYTF
>TRBJ2-7|TRBV28
CASSRWGRAYEQYF
>TRBJ2-2|TRBV27
CASGTSLAGNTGELFF
>TRBJ2-7|TRBV24-1
CATSDAGTSDYEQYF
>TRBJ2-1|TRBV20-1
CSARDRTGTSGTSYNEQFF
>TRBJ2-7|TRBV18
CASSRSGGTYEQYF
>TRBJ1-1|TRBV20-1
CSADGQKAFF